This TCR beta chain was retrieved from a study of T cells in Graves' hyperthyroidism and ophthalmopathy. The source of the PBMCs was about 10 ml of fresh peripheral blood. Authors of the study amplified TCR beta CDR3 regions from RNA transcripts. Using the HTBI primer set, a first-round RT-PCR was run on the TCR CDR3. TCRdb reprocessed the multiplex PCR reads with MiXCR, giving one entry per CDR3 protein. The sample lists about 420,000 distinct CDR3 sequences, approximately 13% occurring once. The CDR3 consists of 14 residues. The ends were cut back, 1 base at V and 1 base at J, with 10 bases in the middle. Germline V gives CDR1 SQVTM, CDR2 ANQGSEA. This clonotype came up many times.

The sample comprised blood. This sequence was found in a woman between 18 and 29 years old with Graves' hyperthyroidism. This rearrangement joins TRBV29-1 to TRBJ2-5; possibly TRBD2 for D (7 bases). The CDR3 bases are TGCAGCGTTGAAGTGGGGGGGGCCCAAGAGACCCAGTACTTC. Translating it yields CSVEVGGAQETQYF.